This T cell receptor (beta chain) comes out of a study of blood T cells in healthy people across ages. The study, taken as a whole, reports: The lack of PBMC sorting stopped any conclusive naive versus antigen-experienced comparison.

Concerning this clonotype itself: Its antigen remains unknown.

Together with a sample-barcoded 5' primer, a J-beta primer mix was included in a second PCR lasting about 7 to 11 cycles. In TCRdb, the 5' RACE reads were re-called with MiXCR into one record per CDR3 protein. Of about 760,000 distinct CDR3 sequences listed, roughly 25% were seen once; the top ten hold 9.4%. Trimming cost V 0 bases and J 7 bases, with 18 bases left between them. The CDR3 length is 16 residues. The germline V gene has CDR1 SGHRS and CDR2 YFSETQ. In addition, the sample was reused for a study of T cells of mothers and their children.

The origin of this receptor is a boy younger than 18 in good health. This chain connects TRBV5-1 to TRBJ2-3; TRBD1 is a possible D gene (5 bases). The specimen sequenced was blood. The CDR3 loop reads CASSLGSGILEHTQYF. As DNA, the CDR3 is TGCGCCAGCAGCTTGGGGTCAGGGATCCTCGAGCATACGCAGTATTTT.